This T cell receptor (beta chain) comes out of a study of cytomegalovirus exposure and HLA in healthy donors. V dropped 0 bases and J dropped 2 bases, with 6 bases sitting between them. This CDR3 has 13 amino acids. Germline V lookup: CDR1 GTSNPN, CDR2 SVGIG (reference sequence). In the PCR, 60 Vbeta and 13 Jbeta primers were used. Repertoires were generated with immunoSEQ multiplex PCR, while TCRdb's copy carries only in-frame clones and drops some. The sample holds approximately 74,000 clones, around three quarters seen once. The genes are TRBV30 and TRBJ2-3; no definite D call. The clonotype comes from a woman aged 35 to 49 in good health and CMV-seronegative. Material: PBMCs. CDR3 nucleotide sequence: TGTGCCTGGAGTGTGGCCTTCACAGATACGCAGTATTTT. Translated, it gives CAWSVAFTDTQYF.